The 29 T cell receptor beta chains below all came from one sample that was sequenced in a study of blood T cell repertoires in COVID-19. Measured with immunoSEQ multiplex PCR; TCRdb has only the in-frame clones, and not every one. The repertoire holds more than 95,000 clones, with approximately 90% as singletons. The sample comprised peripheral blood. The receptors were sampled from a man aged 45-65 years in a cohort sampled during active COVID-19.

The chain carries TRBV2 and TRBJ2-5; 8 nucleotides align to TRBD1. The CDR3 has 13 amino acids. Unmatched junction bases numbered 3, after V lost 6 bases and J lost 3 bases. CDR1 and CDR2 from the germline V gene are SNHLY and FYNNEI. CDR3 nucleotides: TGTGCCAGCAGAGACAGGGGAAAAGAGACCCAGTACTTC. Translating it yields CASRDRGKETQYF.

This rearrangement joins TRBV25-1 to TRBJ2-3, with 10 bases matching TRBD2. Germline values: CDR1 MGHDK, CDR2 SYGVNS. Germline trimming cut 6 bases from V and 6 bases from J; bases unmatched to any gene: 12. The CDR3 is 16 amino acids. CDR3 protein: CASSVPLAGAGDTQYF. CDR3 DNA sequence: TGTGCCAGCAGCGTACCCCTAGCGGGGGCGGGGGATACGCAGTATTTT.

V and J are TRBV5-1 and TRBJ2-3, with D unresolved. The V end was cut by 4 bases, the J end by 5 bases, with 5 bases between. The length of the CDR3 is 11 residues. Germline CDR1 reads SGHRS; CDR2 reads YFSETQ. The CDR3 DNA follows: TGCGCCAGCAGCCTAAGAGATACGCAGTATTTT. Encoded protein: CASSLRDTQYF. Filled out from reference TRBV5-1 and TRBJ2-3, the complete variable domain reads KAGVTQTPRYLIKTRGQQVTLSCSPISGHRSVSWYQQTPGQGLQFLFEYFSETQRNKGNFPGRFSGRQFSNSRSEMNVSTLELGDSALYLCASSLRDTQYFGPGTRLTVL.

V is TRBV5-1 and J is TRBJ1-1; 11 bases line up with TRBD1. The CDR3 extends over 14 amino acids. V lost 5 bases and J lost 5; bases outside the gene matches: 5. CDR1 and CDR2 from the germline V gene are SGHRS and YFSETQ. The CDR3 DNA follows: TGCGCCAGCAGGGCCGGGACAGGGGGAACTGAAGCTTTCTTT. It translates to CASRAGTGGTEAFF.

The gene calls are TRBV18 and TRBJ2-3; 7 bases align to TRBD2. The V and J ends lost 3 bases and 2 bases, in that order; junction bases with no gene match: 8. This CDR3 is built from 16 residues. CDR1 KGHSH and CDR2 LQKENI come from the germline V gene. The CDR3: CASSPRGTMNTDTQYF. CDR3 in DNA: TGTGCCAGCTCACCCCGTGGGACTATGAACACAGATACGCAGTATTTT.

The chain joins TRBV2 to TRBJ2-1; D might be TRBD1 (5 bases). The CDR3 loop spans 15 amino acids. V dropped 2 bases and J dropped 7 bases, with 15 bases sitting between them. Germline V CDR1 and CDR2: SNHLY, FYNNEI. The CDR3 loop reads CASSESGTGRNEQFF. The CDR3 DNA is TGTGCCAGCAGTGAAAGTGGAACAGGCCGAAATGAGCAGTTCTTC.

The chain combines TRBV11-2 with TRBJ2-2; 10 nucleotides agree with TRBD1. CDR3 length equals 18 residues. Germline V gives CDR1 SGHAT, CDR2 FQNNGV. V dropped 1 base and J dropped 6; count of bases not matched to a gene: 11. CDR3 sequence (DNA): TGTGCCAGCAGCTTAGTCATAATCCCGGGACAGGGGCCCGGGGAGCTGTTTTTT. It encodes CASSLVIIPGQGPGELFF.

The chain joins TRBV5-6 to TRBJ1-2, with D perhaps TRBD1 (5 bases). Germline V gene data show CDR1 as SGHDT and CDR2 as YYEEEE. CDR3 length: 13 residues. Trimming took 0 bases from V and 8 from J, leaving 11 bases between them. The CDR3 is CASSLGQGGGYTF. The CDR3 DNA reads as TGTGCCAGCAGCTTGGGGCAGGGTGGCGGCTACACCTTC.

The chain employs TRBV12-3 or TRBV12-4 and TRBJ1-2; TRBD1 matches 7 bases. With 6 bases clipped from V and 7 bases from J, the junction kept 8 bases outside the gene matches. This CDR3 contains 13 residues. CDR3 nucleotide sequence: TGTGCCAGCAGCGAGACAGGGTTCTCTGGCTACACCTTC. Residues: CASSETGFSGYTF.

The CDR3 loop reads CASSFSPKGEQYV. The CDR3 DNA sequence: TGTGCCAGCAGCTTCTCACCGAAGGGGGAGCAGTACGTC. J is TRBJ2-7 and V is TRBV7-6, with D possibly matching TRBD1 (5 bases). Trimming pared 3 bases from V and 7 bases from J, leaving 13 bases between. The CDR3 totals 13 residues. Germline loops: CDR1 SGHVS, CDR2 FNYEAQ.

In this sample, this clone turned up a few times. This chain uses TRBV19 with TRBJ1-1; a possible D gene is TRBD1 (5 bases). CDR1 LNHDA and CDR2 SQIVND come from the germline V gene (reference sequence). This CDR3 is 13 amino acids long. V shed 7 bases and J shed 0 bases, with 9 bases lying between them. Here the CDR3 reads CASNAGLNTEAFF. CDR3 nucleotide sequence: TGTGCCAGTAACGCAGGGTTGAACACTGAAGCTTTCTTT.

The chain employs TRBV27 and TRBJ2-7, with 8 bases that match TRBD1. V lost 5 bases to trimming and J lost 2 bases; unmatched junction nucleotides: 14. The CDR3 runs to 17 residues. The germline V gene encodes CDR1 MNHEY and CDR2 SMNVEV (reference sequence). The CDR3 DNA follows: TGTGCCAGCAGTCCAACAGATCGCGGACAGGGCCCCTACGAGCAGTACGTC. Protein: CASSPTDRGQGPYEQYV.

The J gene is TRBJ1-1, the V gene TRBV7-8, with 8 bases fitting TRBD1. The length of the CDR3 is 14 residues. V was pared by 7 bases and J by 5 bases, with 9 bases of the junction left unmatched. Germline V gives CDR1 SGHVS, CDR2 FQNEAQ. In DNA, the CDR3 is TGTGCCAGCACGCATGACAGGGGCTGGACTGAAGCTTTCTTT. Residues: CASTHDRGWTEAFF.

The rearrangement uses TRBV3-1 (or the pseudogene TRBV3-2) and TRBJ1-6, with D tentatively TRBD1 (6 bases). V gave up 5 bases and J gave up 10 bases, with 9 bases separating them. The germline V gene has CDR1 LGHDT and CDR2 YNNKEL (reference sequence). This CDR3 has 12 residues. The CDR3 DNA reads TGTGCCAGCAGCAGGGACACCTCACCCCTCCACTTT. This sequence encodes CASSRDTSPLHF.

This clone was counted once. This sequence joins TRBV5-6 and TRBJ2-6; D might be TRBD1 (6 bases). The CDR3 runs 16 residues. Trimming took 3 bases from V and 2 from J, leaving 12 bases between them. The germline gives CDR1 SGHDT, CDR2 YYEEEE. CDR3 protein: CASSYTGFPGANVLTF. CDR3 nucleotide sequence: TGTGCCAGCAGCTATACAGGGTTCCCTGGGGCCAACGTCCTGACTTTC.

The J gene is TRBJ1-1, the V gene TRBV14; a possible D gene is TRBD1 (5 bases). V was cut by 1 base and J by 5 bases, with 11 bases left in between. CDR3 size: 14 residues. Germline CDR1 is SGHDN and CDR2 is FVKESK. The chain's CDR3 is CASSQVYGGTEAFF. CDR3 nucleotides: TGTGCCAGCAGCCAAGTCTACGGGGGGACTGAAGCTTTCTTT.

This chain links TRBV27 with TRBJ2-6; TRBD2 might be the D (5 bases). Trimming shortened V by 6 bases and J by 2 bases, and 11 bases separated the two germline ends. CDR1 is MNHEY, CDR2 SMNVEV, per germline (reference sequence). CDR3 length: 15 residues. The CDR3 spells CASRFEGPGANVLTF. The DNA of the CDR3 is TGTGCCAGCAGGTTCGAGGGTCCTGGGGCCAACGTCCTGACTTTC. The variable domain in full, with the rest retrieved from reference TRBV27 and TRBJ2-6, is EAQVTQNPRYLITVTGKKLTVTCSQNMNHEYMSWYRQDPGLGLRQIYYSMNVEVTDKGDVPEGYKVSRKEKRNFPLILESPSPNQTSLYFCASRFEGPGANVLTFGAGSRLTVL.

V usage is TRBV11-2 and J usage is TRBJ2-2, with D possibly matching TRBD2 (5 bases). From germline, CDR1 is SGHAT and CDR2 FQNNGV. The CDR3 is made up of 17 amino acids. Trimming stripped 6 bases from V and 4 bases from J, with 21 bases between. This chain's CDR3 is CASRPPSAGSGTGELFF. The CDR3 region has the DNA TGTGCCAGCAGACCTCCGTCCGCGGGCTCCGGCACCGGGGAGCTGTTTTTT.

V and J are TRBV19 and TRBJ1-2, with D maybe TRBD1 (6 bases). This CDR3 region has 15 residues. CDR1 and CDR2 (germline): LNHDA, SQIVND (reference sequence). Between the trimmed V and J ends, which lost 5 bases and 7 bases, there was a span of 20 bases. The CDR3: CASSLGQPRIGGYTF. The CDR3 DNA reads as TGTGCCAGTAGTCTCGGACAGCCCCGCATAGGTGGCTACACCTTC.

The V and J genes are TRBV9 and TRBJ1-1, with D tentatively TRBD1 (5 bases). The V gene's germline CDR1 is SGDLS and CDR2 YYNGEE. Trimming took 4 bases from V and 7 from J, leaving 17 bases between them. The CDR3 length is 14 residues. DNA of the CDR3: TGTGCCAGCAGCCCATGGGGGAGGGGAGGTGAAGCTTTCTTT. Amino acid sequence: CASSPWGRGGEAFF.

The chain joins TRBV20-1 to TRBJ2-6; D not certain. Per germline, CDR1 DFQATT and CDR2 SNEGSKA (reference sequence). V lost 6 bases and J 5 bases, leaving 5 bases between the germline ends. The CDR3 totals 11 residues. Here the CDR3 DNA reads TGCAGTGCCCGTCGGGCCAACGTCCTGACTTTC. It yields the protein CSARRANVLTF.

The chain couples TRBV3-1 (or the pseudogene TRBV3-2) to TRBJ1-1; D may be TRBD1 (5 bases). V gave up 0 bases and J gave up 1 base, with 6 bases separating them. The CDR3 is made up of 14 amino acids. CDR1 is LGHDT and CDR2 is YNNKEL in the germline V gene (reference sequence). CDR3 residues: CASSQDRANTEAFF. CDR3 bases: TGTGCCAGCAGCCAAGACAGGGCGAACACTGAAGCTTTCTTT.

The chain is built from TRBV24-1 and TRBJ2-5; 8 bases fit TRBD2. The CDR3 loop spans 14 amino acids. Trimming at V came to 5 bases and at J to 4 bases, leaving 5 bases not matched to a gene. Looked up from germline, CDR1 is KGHDR and CDR2 is SFDVKD. The CDR3 DNA sequence: TGTGCCACCAGTGGTAGGACTAGCACAGAGACCCAGTACTTC. Protein product: CATSGRTSTETQYF.

The rearrangement links TRBV2 to TRBJ2-7; 9 bases match TRBD2. CDR1 and CDR2 (germline): SNHLY, FYNNEI. The CDR3 has 12 amino acids. V lost 10 bases, J lost 5 bases, and 6 bases stayed unmatched. CDR3 nucleotides: TGTGCCACAGCGGGGGGCGTCCACGAGCAGTACTTC. Protein: CATAGGVHEQYF.

The chain links TRBV6-5 to TRBJ1-3; no clear D. This CDR3 contains 14 residues. Germline V gene sequence: CDR1 MNHEY, CDR2 SVGAGI. The V and J ends lost 8 bases and 2 bases respectively, with 13 bases between them. CDR3 sequence (DNA): TGTGCCAGCTCGCCTTCAGGTACTGGAAACACCATATATTTT. The encoded protein is CASSPSGTGNTIYF.

The genes are TRBV18 and TRBJ2-1; possibly TRBD2 for D (6 bases). Trimming pared 0 bases from V and 0 bases from J, leaving 9 bases between. Germline CDR1 and CDR2: KGHSH and LQKENI. The CDR3 loop spans 16 amino acids. DNA of the CDR3: TGTGCCAGCTCACCACCGGGGGGAAGCTCCTACAATGAGCAGTTCTTC. This gives the protein CASSPPGGSSYNEQFF.

This chain uses TRBV6-5 with TRBJ1-2; a weak D match, TRBD1 (6 bases). Deletions cut 7 bases from V and 5 bases from J, with 14 bases between. This CDR3 is built from 13 residues. Germline V gives CDR1 MNHEY, CDR2 SVGAGI. DNA for the CDR3: TGTGCCAGCAATAACAGGGAAGGTTATGGCTACACCTTC. It is translated as CASNNREGYGYTF.

The chain couples TRBV11-2 to TRBJ2-7; 11 bases match TRBD2. This CDR3 region has 14 residues. The J segment lost 7 bases and the V segment lost 5 bases, leaving 7 bases of the junction unmatched. Germline lookup yields CDR1 SGHAT and CDR2 FQNNGV. The chain's CDR3 is CASSLAGGTQEQYF. CDR3 in DNA: TGTGCCAGCAGCCTAGCGGGGGGAACCCAGGAGCAGTACTTC.

V is TRBV19 and J is TRBJ1-5, with 8 bases that match TRBD1. Per the germline V gene, CDR1 is LNHDA and CDR2 is SQIVND (reference sequence). V gave up 6 bases and J gave up 7 bases; unmatched junction bases: 5. The CDR3 sequence is 13 residues long. This chain's CDR3 is CASSDRGGQPQHF. As DNA, the CDR3 is TGTGCCAGTAGCGACAGGGGTGGACAGCCCCAGCATTTT.